This T cell receptor (beta chain) was recorded in a study of PD-1 blockade in mismatch repair-deficient tumors. Overall study: All were previously treated, progressing patients with over 9 mismatch repair-deficient cancer types. General study points: Tumor-resident clones, often undetectable pretreatment in blood, expanded then contracted after pembrolizumab.

Mismatch repair deficiency was confirmed in all patients, by PCR or immunohistochemistry. As for this clone: Its antigen is as yet unknown.

Assay: immunoSEQ multiplex PCR; the TCRdb copy retains only in-frame clones and omits some. This sample has 130,000 or so clones, with 85% to 90% found just once. Germline CDR1 is MNHEY and CDR2 is SMNVEV (reference sequence). V was trimmed by 2 bases and J by 2 bases, leaving 16 bases between them. CDR3 size: 17 residues. The chain combines TRBV27 with TRBJ2-1; the D gene is possibly TRBD2 (6 bases). The sequenced sample was peripheral blood, obtained 44 weeks after starting pembrolizumab. The sequence was collected from an adult with mismatch repair-deficient cancer. CDR3 loop: CASSLSPTRRAYNEQFF. In DNA, the CDR3 is TGTGCCAGCAGTTTAAGCCCTACTAGGAGGGCCTACAATGAGCAGTTCTTC.